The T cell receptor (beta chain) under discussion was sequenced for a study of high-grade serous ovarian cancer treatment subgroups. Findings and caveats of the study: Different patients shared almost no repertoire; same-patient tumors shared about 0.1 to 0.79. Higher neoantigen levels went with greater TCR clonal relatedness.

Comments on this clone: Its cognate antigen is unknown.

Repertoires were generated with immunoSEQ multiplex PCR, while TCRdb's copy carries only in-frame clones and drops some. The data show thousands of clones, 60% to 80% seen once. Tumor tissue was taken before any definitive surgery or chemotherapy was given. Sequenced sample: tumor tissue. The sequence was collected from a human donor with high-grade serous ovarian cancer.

The CDR3 DNA sequence: TGTGCCAGCAGTAGGACAGCGCAAGAGACCCAGTACTTC. As protein: CASSRTAQETQYF. The chain is built from TRBV6-1 and TRBJ2-5; TRBD1 is a possible D gene (6 bases). The V gene's germline CDR1 is MNHNS and CDR2 SASEGT. This CDR3 has 13 residues. Deletions cut 5 bases from V and 2 bases from J, with 9 bases between.